What follows describes a single TCR beta chain. The data stem from a study of blood T cell repertoires in COVID-19. The method was immunoSEQ multiplex PCR; TCRdb's version includes in-frame clones alone and lacks a portion of them. The sample has fewer than 200,000 clones, approximately 74% seen once. Trimming took off 3 bases at V and 6 bases at J, with 17 bases between the two ends. The CDR3 loop spans 15 amino acids. Germline V gene sequence: CDR1 MDHEN, CDR2 SYDVKM. The chain is built from TRBV28 and TRBJ1-2; D gene uncertain. Input material: peripheral blood. The receptor was isolated from a woman over 75 with acute or convalescent COVID-19. CDR3 DNA: TGTGCCAGCAGTTTGGCCCGGGGAGGAGGGAATGGCTACACCTTC. Encoded protein: CASSLARGGGNGYTF.